Listed below are T cell receptor beta chains from one sample, sequenced in a study of blood T cell repertoires in COVID-19. Some clones are missing from TCRdb's copy, which holds only in-frame ones; the method was immunoSEQ multiplex PCR. The profile shows approximately 260,000 clones, around 90% of them singletons. The material sequenced was PBMCs or T cells enriched from blood (not recorded which). All receptors come from a woman aged 25 to 45 with acute COVID-19. Each CDR3 is given with its conserved first and last residue. A D gene is named only where the DNA matches it firmly. Expanded clones get a size class; other rows say once, few or many, or leave the size out.

j_gene	abundance	v_gene	d_gene	CDR3nt	CDR3aa
TRBJ2-3	.	TRBV4-3	.	TGCGCCAGCAGCCAAGGGCGACTACTCGATACGCAGTATTTT	CASSQGRLLDTQYF
TRBJ1-4	.	TRBV4-1	TRBD1	TGCGCCAGCAGCCAAGAATCCTCTTCCAGGGGGAATGAAAAACTGTTTTTT	CASSQESSSRGNEKLFF
TRBJ2-7	.	TRBV27	.	TGTGCCAGCAGTTTCGGCGAGGTGCGCGAGCAGTACTTC	CASSFGEVREQYF
TRBJ1-3	.	TRBV11-2	TRBD1	TGTGCCAGCAGCTGGTCGACAGGGGGCAACGGAAACACCATATATTTT	CASSWSTGGNGNTIYF
TRBJ1-5	.	TRBV7-8	.	TGTGCCAGCAGCCCAACAGGGAATCAGCCCCAGCATTTT	CASSPTGNQPQHF
TRBJ2-1	.	TRBV11-3	.	TGTGCCAGCAGCTCCGGGACGGAACTAGCTCGAGAGCAGTTCTTC	CASSSGTELAREQFF
TRBJ2-7	once	TRBV27	.	TGTGCCAGCAGTGGGGCCGGGACTTATTCCTACGAGCAGTACTTC	CASSGAGTYSYEQYF
TRBJ1-4	.	TRBV10-3	.	TGTGCCATCAGTGAGGGCCCCGGAGGGGAAAAACTGTTTTTT	CAISEGPGGEKLFF
TRBJ2-2	.	TRBV6-5	TRBD2	TGTGCCAGCAGTTACGGGGCGGGGGCCGGGGAGCTGTTTTTT	CASSYGAGAGELFF
TRBJ2-3	.	TRBV18	TRBD2	TGTGCCAGCTCACCAATACTAGCGGGGACAGATACGCAGTATTTT	CASSPILAGTDTQYF
TRBJ1-1	.	TRBV10-2	.	TGCGCCAGCAGTGAGTCGTTGGGGGCGAACACTGAAGCTTTCTTT	CASSESLGANTEAFF
TRBJ2-1	.	TRBV4-3	TRBD1	TGCGCCAGCAGCCAAGGGACAGGGGACCAGTTCTTC	CASSQGTGDQFF
TRBJ1-1	.	TRBV19	.	TGTGCCAGTAGTATCATGGGAGTGAACACTGAAGCTTTCTTT	CASSIMGVNTEAFF
TRBJ1-5	few	TRBV28	TRBD1	TGTGCCAGCAGTTTACGACAGGGGGGCAATCAGCCCCAGCATTTT	CASSLRQGGNQPQHF
TRBJ1-1	.	TRBV28	TRBD1	TGTGCCAGCCAGGGACAGGGCAACACTGAAGCTTTCTTT	CASQGQGNTEAFF
TRBJ2-3	.	TRBV6-5	.	TGTGCCAGTTTACCCCGGGGAGGCACAGATACGCAGTATTTT	CASLPRGGTDTQYF
TRBJ2-3	.	TRBV11-2	.	TGTGCCAGCAGGCGGAGCACAGATACGCAGTATTTT	CASRRSTDTQYF
TRBJ1-1	.	TRBV10-3	TRBD1	TGTGCCATCAGTGGGTATGACAGGGACCGCACTGAAGCTTTCTTT	CAISGYDRDRTEAFF
TRBJ2-6	.	TRBV30	TRBD1	TGTGCCTGGAGTAACTACAGGGGGTTGGTTGGGGCCAACGTCCTGACTTTC	CAWSNYRGLVGANVLTF
TRBJ1-2	.	TRBV5-1	.	TGCGCCAGCAGCCCTTACAGGATGTATGGCTACACCTTC	CASSPYRMYGYTF
TRBJ1-2	.	TRBV7-3	.	TGTGCCAGCAGCTTAGGCAGGAACTATGGCTACACCTTC	CASSLGRNYGYTF
TRBJ2-1	.	TRBV28	.	TGTGCAAGCACCCCTATTGGGACTGTCTACAATGAGCAGTTCTTC	CASTPIGTVYNEQFF
TRBJ2-3	.	TRBV5-6	.	TGTGCCAGCAGCCAACACACAGATACGCAGTATTTT	CASSQHTDTQYF
TRBJ1-1	.	TRBV5-5	.	TGTGCCAGCAGCGCACCTGTCGAGGGAGCCGACGCCCGAAACACTGAAGCTTTCTTT	CASSAPVEGADARNTEAFF
TRBJ1-5	.	TRBV7-8	.	TGTGCCAGCAGTACGACAGGCCATCAGCCCCAGCATTTT	CASSTTGHQPQHF
TRBJ1-1	.	TRBV30	.	TGTGCCTGGAGTGTAGGCGTTTACAGGGTGACTGAAGCTTTCTTT	CAWSVGVYRVTEAFF
TRBJ2-1	.	TRBV3-1/TRBV3-2	TRBD1	TGTGCCAGCAGCGAAGCGGGACAGGGGTCCAACAATGAGCAGTTCTTC	CASSEAGQGSNNEQFF
TRBJ1-1	.	TRBV5-4	TRBD1	TGTGCCAGCAGCTCCGGGACAGGGGGGATGAACACTGAAGCTTTCTTT	CASSSGTGGMNTEAFF
TRBJ2-2	.	TRBV2	TRBD2	TGTGCCAGGACTAGCGGGAGCGTCCGGAACACCGGGGAGCTGTTTTTT	CARTSGSVRNTGELFF
TRBJ2-5	.	TRBV2	.	TGTGCCAGCAGTGAAGCCCAGGGTGAAGAGACCCAGTACTTC	CASSEAQGEETQYF
TRBJ1-2	.	TRBV28	.	TGTGCCAGCACTCTGGGCGGGGCTAGCTATGGCTACACCTTC	CASTLGGASYGYTF
TRBJ2-7	.	TRBV4-1	.	TGCGCCAGCAGCCGCGACTTATCCTACGAGCAGTACTTC	CASSRDLSYEQYF
TRBJ2-3	once	TRBV7-8	TRBD1	TGTGCCAGCAGCTCGACAGGGGTCACAGATACGCAGTATTTT	CASSSTGVTDTQYF
TRBJ1-2	.	TRBV28	TRBD1	TGTGCCAGCAGCCGCGGACAGGGGGCTAGGGTGGATGGCTACACCTTC	CASSRGQGARVDGYTF
TRBJ2-5	.	TRBV7-9	TRBD1	TGTGCCAGCAGCCATGGACAGGGGGTAGAGACCCAGTACTTC	CASSHGQGVETQYF
TRBJ2-3	.	TRBV28	TRBD2	TGTGCCAGCAGGACTAGCGGGGACACAGATACGCAGTATTTT	CASRTSGDTDTQYF
TRBJ1-2	.	TRBV9	TRBD1	TGTGCCAGCAGCCCTGCGAGGGGCGGGACAGCCGCGGGTTATTTTGGCTACACCTTC	CASSPARGGTAAGYFGYTF
TRBJ2-5	.	TRBV7-3	.	TGTGCCAGCAGCTTAAACGCGGCAGGGGTAGAGACCCAGTACTTC	CASSLNAAGVETQYF
TRBJ2-3	.	TRBV10-3	TRBD2	TGTGCCATCAGCGTGGGTCTAGCGGGAGGCGTTGCGACAGATACGCAGTATTTT	CAISVGLAGGVATDTQYF
TRBJ2-3	.	TRBV6-5	TRBD2	TGTGCCAGCAGTTACGCCGGACTAGGGCGGGCAGATACGCAGTATTTT	CASSYAGLGRADTQYF
TRBJ2-1	.	TRBV5-1	.	TGCGCCAGCAGCTCCGTAACAGGATACAATGAGCAGTTCTTC	CASSSVTGYNEQFF
TRBJ2-3	.	TRBV7-2	TRBD2	TGTGCCAGCAGCCCGATCCTAGCGGGAGGTGCAGATACGCAGTATTTT	CASSPILAGGADTQYF
TRBJ1-2	.	TRBV5-6	.	TGTGCCAGCAGCTTTGGGCGGGATGCCTATGGCTACACCTTC	CASSFGRDAYGYTF
TRBJ2-3	.	TRBV9	TRBD2	TGTGCCAGCAGCGTAGGGGGACTAGCGGGGGATACGCAGTATTTT	CASSVGGLAGDTQYF
TRBJ2-1	.	TRBV11-1	.	TGTGCCAGCAGCTTCGATGACGGGGTGAGATACAATGAGCAGTTCTTC	CASSFDDGVRYNEQFF
TRBJ2-1	.	TRBV27	TRBD2	TGTGCCAGCAGTTTCAGTACTAGCGGGAGATACAATGAGCAGTTCTTC	CASSFSTSGRYNEQFF
TRBJ2-7	once	TRBV29-1	.	TGCAGCGTGACCGGGACAGTAGGGGGGAGCTCCTACGAGCAGTACTTC	CSVTGTVGGSSYEQYF
TRBJ2-3	.	TRBV2	TRBD1	TGTGCCAGCAATACAGGGGTGCAAGATACGCAGTATTTT	CASNTGVQDTQYF
TRBJ2-1	.	TRBV4-3	TRBD2	TGCGCCAGCAGCCAAGAAGGAGTGGCAACTAGCGGCAATGAGCAGTTCTTC	CASSQEGVATSGNEQFF
TRBJ2-3	.	TRBV12-3/TRBV12-4	.	TGTGCCAGCGCAGATGTTAGCACAGATACGCAGTATTTT	CASADVSTDTQYF
TRBJ2-1	.	TRBV28	TRBD1	TGTGCCAGCAGTTTAGGAGGGACAGGGGGCTCGAGTGAGCAGTTCTTC	CASSLGGTGGSSEQFF